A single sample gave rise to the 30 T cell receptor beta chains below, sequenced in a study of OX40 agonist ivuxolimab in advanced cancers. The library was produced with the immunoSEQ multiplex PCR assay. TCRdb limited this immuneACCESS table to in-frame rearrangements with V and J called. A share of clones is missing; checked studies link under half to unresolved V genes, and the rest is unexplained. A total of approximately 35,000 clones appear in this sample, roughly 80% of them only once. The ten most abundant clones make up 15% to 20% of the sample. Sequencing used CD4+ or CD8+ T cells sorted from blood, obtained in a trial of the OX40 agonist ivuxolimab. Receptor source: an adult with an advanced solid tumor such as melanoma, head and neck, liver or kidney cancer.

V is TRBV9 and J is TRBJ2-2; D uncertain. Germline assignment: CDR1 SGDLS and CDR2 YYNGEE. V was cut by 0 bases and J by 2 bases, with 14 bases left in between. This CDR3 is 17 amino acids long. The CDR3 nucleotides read TGTGCCAGCAGCGTAGCTGGGGTCGTAGTAAACACCGGGGAGCTGTTTTTT. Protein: CASSVAGVVVNTGELFF.

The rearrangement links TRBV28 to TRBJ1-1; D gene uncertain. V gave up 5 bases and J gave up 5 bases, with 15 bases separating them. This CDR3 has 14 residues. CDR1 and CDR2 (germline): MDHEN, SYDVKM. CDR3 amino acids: CASSRSWVGTEAFF. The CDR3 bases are TGTGCCAGCAGTAGATCCTGGGTTGGGACTGAAGCTTTCTTT.

CDR3 nucleotides: TGTGCCAGCAGCCAATCCAATGGCTACACCTTC. It codes for CASSQSNGYTF. The chain recombines TRBV7-9 with TRBJ1-2; D unresolved. The CDR3 length is 11 residues. V shed 5 bases and J shed 6 bases, with 7 bases lying between them. Germline loops: CDR1 SEHNR, CDR2 FQNEAQ (reference sequence).

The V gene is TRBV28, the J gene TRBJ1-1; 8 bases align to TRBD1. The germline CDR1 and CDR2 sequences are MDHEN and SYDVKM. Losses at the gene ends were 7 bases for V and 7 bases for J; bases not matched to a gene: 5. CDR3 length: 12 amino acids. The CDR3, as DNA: TGTGCCAGCACCCAGGGGGCGCTTGAAGCTTTCTTT. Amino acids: CASTQGALEAFF.

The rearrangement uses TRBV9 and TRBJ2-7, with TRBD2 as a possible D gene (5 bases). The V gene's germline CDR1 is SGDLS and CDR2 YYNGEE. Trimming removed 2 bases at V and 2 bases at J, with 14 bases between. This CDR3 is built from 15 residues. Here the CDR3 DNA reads TGTGCCAGCAGCGTTCGGGGTAGCGACCCCTACGAGCAGTACTTC. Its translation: CASSVRGSDPYEQYF.

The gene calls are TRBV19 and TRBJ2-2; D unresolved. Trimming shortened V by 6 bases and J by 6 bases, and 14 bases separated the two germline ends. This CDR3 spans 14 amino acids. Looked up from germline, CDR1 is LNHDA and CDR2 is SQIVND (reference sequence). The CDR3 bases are TGTGCCAGTAGACCCCCGAAGGCGGCCGGGGAGCTGTTTTTT. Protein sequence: CASRPPKAAGELFF. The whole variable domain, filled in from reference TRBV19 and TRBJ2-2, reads DGGITQSPKYLFRKEGQNVTLSCEQNLNHDAMYWYRQDPGQGLRLIYYSQIVNDFQKGDIAEGYSVSREKKESFPLTVTSAQKNPTAFYLCASRPPKAAGELFFGEGSRLTVL.

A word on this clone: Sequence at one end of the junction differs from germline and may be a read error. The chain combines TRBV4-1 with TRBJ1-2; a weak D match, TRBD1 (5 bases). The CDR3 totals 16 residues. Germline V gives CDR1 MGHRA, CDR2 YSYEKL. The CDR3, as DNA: TGCGCCAGCAGCCAAGGAAGACAGCCGACTAACTATGGCCACACCTTC. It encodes CASSQGRQPTNYGHTF.

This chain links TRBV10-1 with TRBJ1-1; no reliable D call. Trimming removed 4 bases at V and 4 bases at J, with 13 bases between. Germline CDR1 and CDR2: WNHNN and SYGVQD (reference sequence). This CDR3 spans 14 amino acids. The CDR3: CASSGIGDGTEAFF. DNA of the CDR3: TGCGCCAGCAGTGGAATTGGCGACGGCACTGAAGCTTTCTTT.

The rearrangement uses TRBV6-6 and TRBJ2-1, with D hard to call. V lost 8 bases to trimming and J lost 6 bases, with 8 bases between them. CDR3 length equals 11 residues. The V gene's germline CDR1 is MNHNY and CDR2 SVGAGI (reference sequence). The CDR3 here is CASAYLNEQFF. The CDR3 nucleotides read TGTGCCAGCGCCTATCTCAATGAGCAGTTCTTC.

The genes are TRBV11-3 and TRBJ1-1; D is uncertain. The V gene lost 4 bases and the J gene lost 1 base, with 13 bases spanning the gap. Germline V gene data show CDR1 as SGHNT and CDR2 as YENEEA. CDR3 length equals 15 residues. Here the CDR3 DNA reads TGTGCCAGCAGCTATTCCGGGTCCCCGAACACTGAAGCTTTCTTT. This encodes CASSYSGSPNTEAFF.

CDR3 in amino acids: CASSQGRGRVNEKLFF. Written as DNA, the CDR3 is TGCGCCAGCAGCCAGGGCAGGGGGCGCGTTAATGAAAAACTGTTTTTT. The V and J genes are TRBV4-1 and TRBJ1-4, with 8 nucleotides matching TRBD1. V dropped 3 bases and J dropped 4; count of bases not matched to a gene: 7. CDR1 is MGHRA and CDR2 is YSYEKL in the germline V gene. CDR3 length: 16 amino acids.

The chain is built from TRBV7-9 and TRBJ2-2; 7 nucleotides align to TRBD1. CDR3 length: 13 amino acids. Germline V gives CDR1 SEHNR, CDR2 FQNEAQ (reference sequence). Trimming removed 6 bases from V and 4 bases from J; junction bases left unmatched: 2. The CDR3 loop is CASRQGITGELFF. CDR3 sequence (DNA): TGTGCCAGCAGACAGGGGATCACCGGGGAGCTGTTTTTT. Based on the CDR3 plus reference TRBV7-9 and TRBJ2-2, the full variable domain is DTGVSQNPRHKITKRGQNVTFRCDPISEHNRLYWYRQTLGQGPEFLTYFQNEAQLEKSRLLSDRFSAERPKGSFSTLEIQRTEQGDSAMYLCASRQGITGELFFGEGSRLTVL.

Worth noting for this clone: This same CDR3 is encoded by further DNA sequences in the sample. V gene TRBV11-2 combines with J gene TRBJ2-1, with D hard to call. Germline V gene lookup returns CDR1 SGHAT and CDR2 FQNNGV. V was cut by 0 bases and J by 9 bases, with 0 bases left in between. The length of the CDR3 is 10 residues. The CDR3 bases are TGTGCCAGCAGCTTAGATGAGCAGTTCTTC. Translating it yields CASSLDEQFF. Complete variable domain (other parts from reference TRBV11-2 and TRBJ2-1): EAGVAQSPRYKIIEKRQSVAFWCNPISGHATLYWYQQILGQGPKLLIQFQNNGVVDDSQLPKDRFSAERLKGVDSTLKIQPAKLEDSAVYLCASSLDEQFFGPGTRLTVL.

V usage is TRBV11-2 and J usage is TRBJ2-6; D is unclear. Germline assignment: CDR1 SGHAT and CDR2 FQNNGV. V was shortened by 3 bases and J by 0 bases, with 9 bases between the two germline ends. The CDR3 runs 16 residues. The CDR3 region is CASSFPGSSGANVLTF. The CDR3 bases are TGTGCCAGCAGCTTTCCGGGTTCCTCTGGGGCCAACGTCCTGACTTTC.

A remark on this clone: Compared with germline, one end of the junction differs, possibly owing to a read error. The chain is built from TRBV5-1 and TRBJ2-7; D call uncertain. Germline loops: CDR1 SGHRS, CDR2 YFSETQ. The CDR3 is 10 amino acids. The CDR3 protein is CASSLALRDF. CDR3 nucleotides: TGCGCCAGCAGCTTGGCTCTTAGGGACTTC.

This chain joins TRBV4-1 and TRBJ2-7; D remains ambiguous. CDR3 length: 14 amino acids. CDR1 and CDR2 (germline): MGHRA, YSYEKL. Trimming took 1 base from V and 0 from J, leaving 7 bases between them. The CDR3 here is CASSQGMISYEQYF. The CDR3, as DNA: TGCGCCAGCAGCCAAGGAATGATCTCCTACGAGCAGTACTTC.

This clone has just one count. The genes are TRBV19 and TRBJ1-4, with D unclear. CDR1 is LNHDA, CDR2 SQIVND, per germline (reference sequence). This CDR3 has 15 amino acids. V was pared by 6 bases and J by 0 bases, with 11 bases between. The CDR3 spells CASSNSAATNEKLFF. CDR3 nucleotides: TGTGCCAGTAGCAACAGCGCCGCAACTAATGAAAAACTGTTTTTT.

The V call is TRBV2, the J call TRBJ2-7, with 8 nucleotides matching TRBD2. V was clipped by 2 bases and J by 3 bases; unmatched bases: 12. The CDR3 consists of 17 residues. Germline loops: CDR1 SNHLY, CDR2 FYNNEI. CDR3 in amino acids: CASSEPSRRGGFYEQYF. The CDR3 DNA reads TGTGCCAGCAGTGAACCCTCCCGTCGGGGGGGCTTCTACGAGCAGTACTTC.

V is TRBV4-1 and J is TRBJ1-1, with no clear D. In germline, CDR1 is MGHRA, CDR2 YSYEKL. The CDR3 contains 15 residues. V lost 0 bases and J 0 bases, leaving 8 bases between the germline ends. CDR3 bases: TGCGCCAGCAGCCAAGAGAACCTTATGAACACTGAAGCTTTCTTT. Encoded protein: CASSQENLMNTEAFF.

The CDR3 DNA is TGCGCCAGCAGCCAAGAAGGACTAGACTACGAGCAGTACTTC. It specifies CASSQEGLDYEQYF. V gene TRBV4-1 combines with J gene TRBJ2-7; TRBD2 agrees at 7 bases. CDR3 size: 14 residues. The germline gives CDR1 MGHRA, CDR2 YSYEKL. The V segment lost 0 bases and the J segment 3 bases; nucleotides outside the gene matches: 2.

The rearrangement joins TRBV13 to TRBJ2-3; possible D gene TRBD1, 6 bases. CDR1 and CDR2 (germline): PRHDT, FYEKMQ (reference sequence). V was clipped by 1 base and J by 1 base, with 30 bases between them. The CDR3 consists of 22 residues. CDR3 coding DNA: TGTGCCAGCAGCTTAGTGGTACCTGGGGCTAATTACCGGGACACCCGCACAGATACGCAGTATTTT. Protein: CASSLVVPGANYRDTRTDTQYF.

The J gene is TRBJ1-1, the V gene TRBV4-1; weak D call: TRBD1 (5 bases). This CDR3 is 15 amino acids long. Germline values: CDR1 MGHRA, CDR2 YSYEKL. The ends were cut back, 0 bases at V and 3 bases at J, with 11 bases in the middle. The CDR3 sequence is CASSQDPGRDTEAFF. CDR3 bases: TGCGCCAGCAGCCAAGACCCAGGGCGGGACACTGAAGCTTTCTTT.

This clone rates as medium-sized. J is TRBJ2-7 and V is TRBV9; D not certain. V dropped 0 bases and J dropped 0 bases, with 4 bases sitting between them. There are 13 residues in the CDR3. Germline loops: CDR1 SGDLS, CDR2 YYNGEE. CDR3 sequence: CASSVAHSYEQYF. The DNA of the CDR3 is TGTGCCAGCAGCGTAGCCCACTCCTACGAGCAGTACTTC.

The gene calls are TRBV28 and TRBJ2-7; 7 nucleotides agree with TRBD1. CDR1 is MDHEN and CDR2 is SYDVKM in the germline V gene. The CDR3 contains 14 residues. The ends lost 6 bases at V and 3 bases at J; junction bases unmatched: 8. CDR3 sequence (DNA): TGTGCCAGCAGAAAGAGACAGGGCCTCTACGAGCAGTACTTC. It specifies CASRKRQGLYEQYF.

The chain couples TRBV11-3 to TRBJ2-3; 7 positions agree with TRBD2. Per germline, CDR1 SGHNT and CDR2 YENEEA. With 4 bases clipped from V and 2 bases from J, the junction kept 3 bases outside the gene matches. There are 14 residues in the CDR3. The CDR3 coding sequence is TGTGCCAGCAGCTCATGGGACTACACAGATACGCAGTATTTT. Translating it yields CASSSWDYTDTQYF.

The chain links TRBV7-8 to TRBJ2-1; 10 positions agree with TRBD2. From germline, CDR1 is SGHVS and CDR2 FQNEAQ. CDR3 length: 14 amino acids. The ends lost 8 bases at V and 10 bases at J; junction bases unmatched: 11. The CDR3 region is CASHFSAGGVEQFF. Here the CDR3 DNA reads TGTGCCAGCCATTTCTCAGCGGGAGGGGTAGAGCAGTTCTTC.

CDR3 residues: CASSVTGGSSTDTQYF. The CDR3 DNA follows: TGTGCCAGCAGCGTAACGGGGGGCTCTAGCACAGATACGCAGTATTTT. The chain combines TRBV9 with TRBJ2-3; TRBD2 is a possible D gene (7 bases). Germline V gene data show CDR1 as SGDLS and CDR2 as YYNGEE. This CDR3 has 16 amino acids. Trimming cost V 1 base and J 0 bases, with 12 bases left between them.

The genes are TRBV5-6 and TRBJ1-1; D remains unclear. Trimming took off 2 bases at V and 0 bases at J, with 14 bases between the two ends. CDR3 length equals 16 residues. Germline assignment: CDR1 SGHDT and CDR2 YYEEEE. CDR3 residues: CASSFGFGSLNTEAFF. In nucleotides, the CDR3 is TGTGCCAGCAGCTTTGGATTCGGCTCCTTGAACACTGAAGCTTTCTTT.

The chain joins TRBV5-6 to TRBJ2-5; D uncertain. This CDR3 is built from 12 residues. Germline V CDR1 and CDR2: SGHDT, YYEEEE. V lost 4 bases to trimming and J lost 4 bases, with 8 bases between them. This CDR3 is CASSHGPETQYF. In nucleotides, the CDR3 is TGTGCCAGCAGCCACGGCCCAGAGACCCAGTACTTC.

The chain's CDR3 is CASSIGLDGYYEQYF. The CDR3 DNA reads as TGTGCCAGTAGTATAGGTCTCGACGGATACTACGAGCAGTACTTC. The chain carries TRBV19 and TRBJ2-7; D remains ambiguous. V lost 1 base and J lost 3, with 13 bases in between. Germline CDR1 and CDR2: LNHDA and SQIVND (reference sequence). The CDR3 contains 15 residues.